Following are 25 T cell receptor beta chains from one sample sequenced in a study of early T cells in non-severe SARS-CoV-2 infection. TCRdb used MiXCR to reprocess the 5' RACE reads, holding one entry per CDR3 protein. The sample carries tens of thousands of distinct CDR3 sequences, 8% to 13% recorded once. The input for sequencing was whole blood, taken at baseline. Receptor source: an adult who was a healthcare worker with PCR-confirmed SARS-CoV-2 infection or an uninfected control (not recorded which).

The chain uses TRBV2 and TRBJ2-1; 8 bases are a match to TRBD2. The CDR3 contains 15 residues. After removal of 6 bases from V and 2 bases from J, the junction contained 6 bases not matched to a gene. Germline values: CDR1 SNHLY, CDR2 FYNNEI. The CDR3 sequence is CASSERGPAYNEQFF. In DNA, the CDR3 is TGTGCCAGCAGCGAGCGGGGGCCCGCCTACAATGAGCAGTTCTTC.

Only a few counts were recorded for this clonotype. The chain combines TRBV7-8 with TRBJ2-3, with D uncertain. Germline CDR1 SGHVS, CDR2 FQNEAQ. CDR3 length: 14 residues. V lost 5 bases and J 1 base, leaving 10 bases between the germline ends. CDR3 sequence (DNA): TGTGCCAGCAGCCTCCACCCGGGCACAGATACGCAGTATTTT. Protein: CASSLHPGTDTQYF. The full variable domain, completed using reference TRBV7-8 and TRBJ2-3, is GAGVSQSPRYKVAKRGQDVALRCDPISGHVSLFWYQQALGQGPEFLTYFQNEAQLDKSGLPSDRFFAERPEGSVSTLKIQRTQQEDSAVYLCASSLHPGTDTQYFGPGTRLTVL.

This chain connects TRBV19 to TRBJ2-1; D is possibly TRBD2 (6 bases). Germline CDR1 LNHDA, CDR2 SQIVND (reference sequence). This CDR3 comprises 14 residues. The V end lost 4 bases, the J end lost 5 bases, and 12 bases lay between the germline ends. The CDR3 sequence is CASSNGLANNEQFF. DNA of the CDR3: TGTGCCAGTAGTAACGGTCTAGCGAACAATGAGCAGTTCTTC.

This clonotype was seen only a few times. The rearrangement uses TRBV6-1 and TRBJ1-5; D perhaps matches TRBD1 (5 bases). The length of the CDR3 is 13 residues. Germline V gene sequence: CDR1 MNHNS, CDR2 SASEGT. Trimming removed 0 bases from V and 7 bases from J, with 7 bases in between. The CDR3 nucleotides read TGTGCCAGCAGTGAAGCGTGGGGGCAGCCCCAGCATTTT. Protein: CASSEAWGQPQHF.

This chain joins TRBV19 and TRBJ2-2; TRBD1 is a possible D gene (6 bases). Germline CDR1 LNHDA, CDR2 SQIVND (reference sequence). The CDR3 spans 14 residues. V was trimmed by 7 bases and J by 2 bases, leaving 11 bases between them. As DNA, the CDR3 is TGTGCCAGTATAAGGACAGCCAACACCGGGGAGCTGTTTTTT. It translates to CASIRTANTGELFF. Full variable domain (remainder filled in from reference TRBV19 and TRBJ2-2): DGGITQSPKYLFRKEGQNVTLSCEQNLNHDAMYWYRQDPGQGLRLIYYSQIVNDFQKGDIAEGYSVSREKKESFPLTVTSAQKNPTAFYLCASIRTANTGELFFGEGSRLTVL.

The CDR3 DNA sequence: TGTGCCAGCAGGGACAGGGGGCGCAACTATGGCTACACCTTC. Translating it yields CASRDRGRNYGYTF. V usage is TRBV27 and J usage is TRBJ1-2; 11 positions match TRBD1. Germline V CDR1 and CDR2: MNHEY, SMNVEV (reference sequence). The CDR3 runs 14 residues. V dropped 6 bases and J dropped 2; count of bases not matched to a gene: 2.

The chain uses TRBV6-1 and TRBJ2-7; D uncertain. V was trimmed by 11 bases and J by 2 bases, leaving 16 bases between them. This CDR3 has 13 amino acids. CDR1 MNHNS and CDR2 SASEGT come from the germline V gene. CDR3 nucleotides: TGTGCCGCTACGGCCCTCCCCCCCTACGAGCAGTACTTC. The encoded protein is CAATALPPYEQYF.

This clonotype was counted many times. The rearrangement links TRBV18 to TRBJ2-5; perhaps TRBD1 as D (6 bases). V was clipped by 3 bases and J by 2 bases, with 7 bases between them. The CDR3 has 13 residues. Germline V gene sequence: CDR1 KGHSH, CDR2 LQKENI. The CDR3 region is CASSPGTQETQYF. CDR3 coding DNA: TGTGCCAGCTCACCTGGGACACAAGAGACCCAGTACTTC.

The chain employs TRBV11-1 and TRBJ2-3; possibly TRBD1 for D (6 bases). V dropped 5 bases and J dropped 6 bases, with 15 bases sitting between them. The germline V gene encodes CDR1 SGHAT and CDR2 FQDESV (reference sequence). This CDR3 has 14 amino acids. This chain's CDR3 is CASSQRQEWDTQYF. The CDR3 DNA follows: TGTGCCAGCAGCCAAAGACAGGAGTGGGATACGCAGTATTTT.

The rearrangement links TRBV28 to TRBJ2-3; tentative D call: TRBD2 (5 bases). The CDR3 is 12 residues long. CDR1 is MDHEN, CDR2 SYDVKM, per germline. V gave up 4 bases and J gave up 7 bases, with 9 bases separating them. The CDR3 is CASSSPGNTQYF. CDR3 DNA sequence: TGTGCCAGCAGTTCTCCGGGGAATACGCAGTATTTT. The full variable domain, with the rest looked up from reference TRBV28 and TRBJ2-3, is DVKVTQSSRYLVKRTGEKVFLECVQDMDHENMFWYRQDPGLGLRLIYFSYDVKMKEKGDIPEGYSVSREKKERFSLILESASTNQTSMYLCASSSPGNTQYFGPGTRLTVL.

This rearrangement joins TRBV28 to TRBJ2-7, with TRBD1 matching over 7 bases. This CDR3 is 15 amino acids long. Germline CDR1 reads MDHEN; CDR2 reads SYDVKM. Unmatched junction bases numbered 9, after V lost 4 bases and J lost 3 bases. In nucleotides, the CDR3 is TGTGCCAGCAGTTCCCGACAGGGTGGAAACTACGAGCAGTACTTC. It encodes CASSSRQGGNYEQYF.

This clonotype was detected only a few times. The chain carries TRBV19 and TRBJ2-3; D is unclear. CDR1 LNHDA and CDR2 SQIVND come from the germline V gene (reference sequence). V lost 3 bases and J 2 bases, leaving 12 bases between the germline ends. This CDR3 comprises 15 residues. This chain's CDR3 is CASSIGTAHTDTQYF. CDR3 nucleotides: TGTGCCAGTAGTATCGGAACAGCTCACACAGATACGCAGTATTTT.

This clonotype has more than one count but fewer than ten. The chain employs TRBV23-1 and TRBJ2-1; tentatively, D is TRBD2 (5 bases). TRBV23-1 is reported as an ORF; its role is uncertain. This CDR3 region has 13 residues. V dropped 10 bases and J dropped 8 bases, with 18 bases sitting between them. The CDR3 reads CATGLNQRHEQFF. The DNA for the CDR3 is TGCGCCACTGGACTCAATCAACGGCATGAGCAGTTCTTC.

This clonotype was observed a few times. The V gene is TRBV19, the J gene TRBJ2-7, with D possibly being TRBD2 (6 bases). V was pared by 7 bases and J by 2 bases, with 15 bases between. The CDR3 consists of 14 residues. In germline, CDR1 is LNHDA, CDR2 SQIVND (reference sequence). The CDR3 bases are TGTGCCAGTATCCGGGAGTTCCGACCCTACGAGCAGTACTTC. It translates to CASIREFRPYEQYF.

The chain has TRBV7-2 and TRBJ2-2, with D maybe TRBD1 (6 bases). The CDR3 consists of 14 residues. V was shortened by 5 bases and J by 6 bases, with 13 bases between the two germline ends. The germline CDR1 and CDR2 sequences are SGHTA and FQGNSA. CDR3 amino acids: CASSKRTVAGELFF. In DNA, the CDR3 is TGTGCCAGCAGCAAACGGACAGTTGCCGGGGAGCTGTTTTTT.

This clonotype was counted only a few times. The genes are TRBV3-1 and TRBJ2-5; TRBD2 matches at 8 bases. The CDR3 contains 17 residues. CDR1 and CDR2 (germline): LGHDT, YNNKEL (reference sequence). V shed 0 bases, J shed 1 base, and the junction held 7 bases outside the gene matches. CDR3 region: CASSQERTSGTQETQYF. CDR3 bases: TGTGCCAGCAGCCAAGAGCGCACTAGCGGAACCCAAGAGACCCAGTACTTC.

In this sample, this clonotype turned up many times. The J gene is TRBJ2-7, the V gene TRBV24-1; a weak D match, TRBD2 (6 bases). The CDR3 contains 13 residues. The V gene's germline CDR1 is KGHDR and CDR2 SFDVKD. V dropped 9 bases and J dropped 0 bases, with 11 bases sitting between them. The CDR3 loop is CATRGGPSYEQYF. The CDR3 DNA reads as TGTGCCACCCGGGGAGGACCCTCCTACGAGCAGTACTTC.

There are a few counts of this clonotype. CDR3 loop: CASSSKGPNRKNIQYF. The CDR3 coding sequence is TGTGCCAGCAGTTCCAAGGGCCCCAACCGTAAAAACATTCAGTACTTC. The chain combines TRBV28 with TRBJ2-4; no clear D gene. The CDR3 runs 16 residues. Trimming stripped 4 bases from V and 4 bases from J, with 17 bases between. In germline, CDR1 is MDHEN, CDR2 SYDVKM. The complete variable domain, with remaining parts taken from reference TRBV28 and TRBJ2-4, reads DVKVTQSSRYLVKRTGEKVFLECVQDMDHENMFWYRQDPGLGLRLIYFSYDVKMKEKGDIPEGYSVSREKKERFSLILESASTNQTSMYLCASSSKGPNRKNIQYFGAGTRLSVL.

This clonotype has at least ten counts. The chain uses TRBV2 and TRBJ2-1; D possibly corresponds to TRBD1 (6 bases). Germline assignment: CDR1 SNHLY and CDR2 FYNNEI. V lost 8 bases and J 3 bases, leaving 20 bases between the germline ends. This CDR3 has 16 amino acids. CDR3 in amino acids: CASDTNLTGSYNEQFF. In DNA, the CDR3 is TGTGCCAGCGACACAAACCTTACAGGGAGCTACAATGAGCAGTTCTTC.

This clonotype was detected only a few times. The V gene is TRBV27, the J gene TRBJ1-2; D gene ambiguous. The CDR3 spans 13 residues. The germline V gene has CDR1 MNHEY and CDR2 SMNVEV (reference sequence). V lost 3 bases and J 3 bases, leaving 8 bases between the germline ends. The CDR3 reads CASSFDADYGYTF. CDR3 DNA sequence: TGTGCCAGCAGTTTTGATGCAGACTATGGCTACACCTTC.

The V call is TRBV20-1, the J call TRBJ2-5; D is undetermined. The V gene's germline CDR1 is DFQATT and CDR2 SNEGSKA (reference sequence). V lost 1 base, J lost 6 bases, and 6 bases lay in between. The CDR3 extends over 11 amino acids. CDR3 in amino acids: CSARVRQTQYF. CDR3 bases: TGCAGTGCTAGAGTTAGGCAGACCCAGTACTTC.

Here the CDR3 DNA reads TGCGCCAGCAGCTTGGAAAGTTCCTATGGCTACACCTTC. It translates to CASSLESSYGYTF. The chain employs TRBV5-1 and TRBJ1-2; D unclear. Germline assignment: CDR1 SGHRS and CDR2 YFSETQ. Trimming cost V 0 bases and J 4 bases, with 7 bases left between them. The CDR3 contains 13 residues.

DNA of the CDR3: TGTGCCAGCAGCGCCACCCCCGGACTAGCGGGGAACAATGAGCAGTTCTTC. Its translation: CASSATPGLAGNNEQFF. The rearrangement joins TRBV9 to TRBJ2-1; TRBD2 matches 12 bases. This CDR3 spans 17 amino acids. V was clipped by 3 bases and J by 5 bases; unmatched bases: 9. CDR1 and CDR2 from the germline V gene are SGDLS and YYNGEE.

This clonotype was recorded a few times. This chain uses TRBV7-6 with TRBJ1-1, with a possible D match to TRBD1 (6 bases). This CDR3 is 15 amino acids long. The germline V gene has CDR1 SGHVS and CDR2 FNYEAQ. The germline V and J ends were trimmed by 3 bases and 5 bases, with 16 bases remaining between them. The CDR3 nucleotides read TGTGCCAGCAGCTTCCAAGAGGGGGGTTGGACTGAAGCTTTCTTT. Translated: CASSFQEGGWTEAFF.

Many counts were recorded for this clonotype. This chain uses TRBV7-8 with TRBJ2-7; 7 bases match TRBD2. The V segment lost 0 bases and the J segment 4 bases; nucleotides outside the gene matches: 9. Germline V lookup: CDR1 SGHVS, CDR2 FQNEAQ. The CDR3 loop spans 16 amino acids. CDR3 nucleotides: TGTGCCAGCAGCTTAGCCGCTGGCGGGAGCGGGTACGAGCAGTACTTC. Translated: CASSLAAGGSGYEQYF. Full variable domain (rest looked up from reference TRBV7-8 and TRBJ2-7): GAGVSQSPRYKVAKRGQDVALRCDPISGHVSLFWYQQALGQGPEFLTYFQNEAQLDKSGLPSDRFFAERPEGSVSTLKIQRTQQEDSAVYLCASSLAAGGSGYEQYFGPGTRLTVT.